The rows below give T cell receptor beta chains drawn from one sample of a study of T-cell memory formation after mild COVID-19. TCRdb redid the calling of the 5' RACE reads with MiXCR, one entry per CDR3 protein. The table lists about 260,000 distinct CDR3 sequences, around 15% of them singletons. Sequencing was carried out using PBMCs or a T cell subset sorted from them (not recorded which). All receptors come from a man aged 18 to 30 who had mild COVID-19 (a few samples of this study predate the infection). Cell type and time point are not known. CDR3s include the opening cysteine and the closing phenylalanine or tryptophan. The order of the fields is clone size, V gene, J gene, D gene, CDR3 DNA, CDR3 protein. A D gene is named only where the DNA matches it firmly. For some rows the clone size is stated as once, few or many, or as a class when expanded; others skip it.

clone_size: few; v_call: TRBV4-3; j_call: TRBJ2-3; d_call: TRBD2; cdr3_nt: TGCGCCAGCAGCCAAGGTGGACTAGCGGGGGCCACAGATACGCAGTATTTT; cdr3_aa: CASSQGGLAGATDTQYF
clone_size: NA; v_call: TRBV7-2; j_call: TRBJ1-2; d_call: TRBD1; cdr3_nt: TGTGCCAGCAGCTTAGTACAGGGGTTGTCCTACACCTTC; cdr3_aa: CASSLVQGLSYTF
clone_size: few; v_call: TRBV20-1; j_call: TRBJ2-3; d_call: NA; cdr3_nt: TGCAGTGCGAAGAGGGGAGAAGGCACAGATACGCAGTATTTT; cdr3_aa: CSAKRGEGTDTQYF
clone_size: few; v_call: TRBV7-6; j_call: TRBJ1-3; d_call: NA; cdr3_nt: TGTGCCAGCAGCTTAGGGAATCCTGGAAACACCATATATTTT; cdr3_aa: CASSLGNPGNTIYF
clone_size: few; v_call: TRBV4-2; j_call: TRBJ2-1; d_call: NA; cdr3_nt: TGTGCCAGCAGCCAACAAAGGGGGGGGAGTGAGCAGTTCTTC; cdr3_aa: CASSQQRGGSEQFF
clone_size: many; v_call: TRBV10-2; j_call: TRBJ2-5; d_call: NA; cdr3_nt: TGCGCCAGCAACGACCGCAGCACGGCCCAGTACTTC; cdr3_aa: CASNDRSTAQYF
clone_size: few; v_call: TRBV7-6; j_call: TRBJ2-1; d_call: TRBD1; cdr3_nt: TGTGCCAGCAGCCTTAGGACAGGGGACGATGAGCAGTTCTTC; cdr3_aa: CASSLRTGDDEQFF
clone_size: few; v_call: TRBV5-5; j_call: TRBJ2-6; d_call: NA; cdr3_nt: TGTGCCAGCAGCCATGCCCGACTGGCAGAGGCCAACGTCCTGACTTTC; cdr3_aa: CASSHARLAEANVLTF
clone_size: NA; v_call: TRBV4-3; j_call: TRBJ2-1; d_call: NA; cdr3_nt: TGCGCCAGCAGCCACTCAACCGGGGCAAGGTATGAGCAGTTCTTC; cdr3_aa: CASSHSTGARYEQFF
clone_size: few; v_call: TRBV4-3; j_call: TRBJ2-7; d_call: NA; cdr3_nt: TGCGCCAGCAGCCAAGGAGAAGGGAGCGAGCAGTACTTC; cdr3_aa: CASSQGEGSEQYF
clone_size: NA; v_call: TRBV5-1; j_call: TRBJ1-3; d_call: NA; cdr3_nt: TGCGCCAGCAGCTCAGACTCTGGAAACACCATATATTTT; cdr3_aa: CASSSDSGNTIYF
clone_size: few; v_call: TRBV12-3/TRBV12-4; j_call: TRBJ1-1; d_call: TRBD1; cdr3_nt: TGTGCCAGCAGAGCAACAGGGGACACTGAAGCTTTCTTT; cdr3_aa: CASRATGDTEAFF
clone_size: many; v_call: TRBV11-2; j_call: TRBJ1-1; d_call: NA; cdr3_nt: TGTGCCAGCAGCTTAGTCAGGCAGACTGAAGCTTTCTTT; cdr3_aa: CASSLVRQTEAFF
clone_size: few; v_call: TRBV9; j_call: TRBJ1-1; d_call: NA; cdr3_nt: TGTGCCAGCAGCGTAGAAGTGGGTGGGGGAGCTTTCTTT; cdr3_aa: CASSVEVGGGAFF
clone_size: NA; v_call: TRBV2; j_call: TRBJ1-1; d_call: TRBD1; cdr3_nt: TGTGCCAGCAGGGAGACAGGGGGCAACACTGAAGCTTTCTTT; cdr3_aa: CASRETGGNTEAFF
clone_size: few; v_call: TRBV20-1; j_call: TRBJ2-5; d_call: NA; cdr3_nt: TGCAGTGCTAGTGGTGGGGTATTGAAGACCCAGTACTTC; cdr3_aa: CSASGGVLKTQYF
clone_size: many; v_call: TRBV7-2; j_call: TRBJ2-4; d_call: TRBD2; cdr3_nt: TGTGCCAGCAGCTTAGAAGCGGGGGGATTGGGGTACATTCAGTACTTC; cdr3_aa: CASSLEAGGLGYIQYF
clone_size: few; v_call: TRBV12-3/TRBV12-4; j_call: TRBJ1-2; d_call: NA; cdr3_nt: TGTGCCAGTTCGACCACTTGGGGCTACACCTTC; cdr3_aa: CASSTTWGYTF
clone_size: NA; v_call: TRBV20-1; j_call: TRBJ1-1; d_call: NA; cdr3_nt: TGCAGTGCTAGGGAGGGGGGGAACACTGAAGCTTTCTTT; cdr3_aa: CSAREGGNTEAFF
clone_size: few; v_call: TRBV6-5; j_call: TRBJ1-2; d_call: TRBD1; cdr3_nt: TGTGCCAGCTCTGGGCAGGGGGTTTCCTATGGCTACACCTTC; cdr3_aa: CASSGQGVSYGYTF
clone_size: NA; v_call: TRBV7-2; j_call: TRBJ2-3; d_call: TRBD2; cdr3_nt: TGTGCCAGCAGCTTACCCCCAGGACTAGCGGGGGGAGATACGCAGTATTTT; cdr3_aa: CASSLPPGLAGGDTQYF
clone_size: NA; v_call: TRBV29-1; j_call: TRBJ2-1; d_call: TRBD2; cdr3_nt: TGCAGCGTTGTGCCTAGCGGGCTCCACAATGAGCAGTTCTTC; cdr3_aa: CSVVPSGLHNEQFF
clone_size: few; v_call: TRBV20-1; j_call: TRBJ2-6; d_call: NA; cdr3_nt: TGCAGTTCCCAGTTCTCTGGGGCCAACGTCCTGACTTTC; cdr3_aa: CSSQFSGANVLTF
clone_size: few; v_call: TRBV25-1; j_call: TRBJ1-1; d_call: NA; cdr3_nt: TGTGCCAGTGTCCAGACAGGCTTGACTGAAGCTTTCTTT; cdr3_aa: CASVQTGLTEAFF
clone_size: few; v_call: TRBV12-3/TRBV12-4; j_call: TRBJ1-6; d_call: NA; cdr3_nt: TGTGCCAGCATCCAGCAGAGAGGTTCACCCCTCCACTTT; cdr3_aa: CASIQQRGSPLHF
clone_size: once; v_call: TRBV18; j_call: TRBJ1-2; d_call: NA; cdr3_nt: TGTGCCAGCTCACCTTCGGGTACGACTAACTATGGCTACACCTTC; cdr3_aa: CASSPSGTTNYGYTF
clone_size: NA; v_call: TRBV28; j_call: TRBJ1-5; d_call: NA; cdr3_nt: TGTGCCAGCAGTTTGAAGGATCAGCCCCAGCATTTT; cdr3_aa: CASSLKDQPQHF
clone_size: many; v_call: TRBV5-1; j_call: TRBJ2-1; d_call: NA; cdr3_nt: TGCGCCAGCAGCTTGCTCCCGACCCGGAGGAATGAGCAGTTCTTC; cdr3_aa: CASSLLPTRRNEQFF
clone_size: few; v_call: TRBV5-5; j_call: TRBJ2-2; d_call: TRBD1; cdr3_nt: TGTGCCAGCAGAAGGACAGGTTCCCCCGGGGAGCTGTTTTTT; cdr3_aa: CASRRTGSPGELFF
clone_size: NA; v_call: TRBV4-1; j_call: TRBJ2-3; d_call: TRBD1; cdr3_nt: TGCGCCAGCAGCCAACCTCACACAGGGGGAGATACGCAGTATTTT; cdr3_aa: CASSQPHTGGDTQYF
clone_size: NA; v_call: TRBV7-2; j_call: TRBJ1-4; d_call: NA; cdr3_nt: TGTGCCAGCAGCTTAATATCCGGTACATATGGAACTAATGAAAAACTGTTTTTT; cdr3_aa: CASSLISGTYGTNEKLFF
clone_size: few; v_call: TRBV7-7; j_call: TRBJ2-5; d_call: NA; cdr3_nt: TGTGCCAGCAGCCCCGACAGGAGCGAGGAGACCCAGTACTTC; cdr3_aa: CASSPDRSEETQYF
clone_size: many; v_call: TRBV4-3; j_call: TRBJ2-7; d_call: TRBD1; cdr3_nt: TGCGCCAGCAGCCGGGACAGGGGAAACGAGCAGTACTTC; cdr3_aa: CASSRDRGNEQYF
clone_size: NA; v_call: TRBV9; j_call: TRBJ1-4; d_call: NA; cdr3_nt: TGTGCCAGCAGCGTAGGGATAGGAGGGGGACTTAATGAAAAACTGTTTTTT; cdr3_aa: CASSVGIGGGLNEKLFF
clone_size: few; v_call: TRBV5-6; j_call: TRBJ1-2; d_call: NA; cdr3_nt: TGTGCCAGCAGCTTGAGACCGCAATCGAGCTATGGCTACACCTTC; cdr3_aa: CASSLRPQSSYGYTF
clone_size: NA; v_call: TRBV6-6; j_call: TRBJ2-7; d_call: NA; cdr3_nt: TGTGCCAGCAGTTATCCGGATGCCGAGCAGTACTTC; cdr3_aa: CASSYPDAEQYF
clone_size: NA; v_call: TRBV6-5; j_call: TRBJ1-4; d_call: TRBD1; cdr3_nt: TGTGCCAGCAGTTACAGAAGGGGGCAAGGAGAAAAACTGTTTTTT; cdr3_aa: CASSYRRGQGEKLFF